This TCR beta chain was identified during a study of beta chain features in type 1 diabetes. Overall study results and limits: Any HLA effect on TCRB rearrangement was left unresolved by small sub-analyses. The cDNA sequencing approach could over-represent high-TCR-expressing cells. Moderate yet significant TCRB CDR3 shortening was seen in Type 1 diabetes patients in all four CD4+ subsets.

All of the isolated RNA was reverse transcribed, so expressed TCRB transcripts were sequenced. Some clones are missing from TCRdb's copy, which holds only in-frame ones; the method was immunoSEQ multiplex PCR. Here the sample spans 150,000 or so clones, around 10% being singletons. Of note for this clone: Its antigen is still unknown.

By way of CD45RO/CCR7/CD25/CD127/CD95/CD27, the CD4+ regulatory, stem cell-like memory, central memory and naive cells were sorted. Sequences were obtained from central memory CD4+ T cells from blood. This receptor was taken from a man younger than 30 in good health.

CDR3 sequence (DNA): TGTGCCAGCAGCTCGGCTTTGGGGATCAAAGACACTGAAGCTTTCTTT. It encodes CASSSALGIKDTEAFF. The chain has TRBV27 and TRBJ1-1, with D uncertain. V gave up 6 bases and J gave up 3 bases, with 20 bases separating them. Germline V gene data show CDR1 as MNHEY and CDR2 as SMNVEV (reference sequence). This CDR3 has 16 amino acids.